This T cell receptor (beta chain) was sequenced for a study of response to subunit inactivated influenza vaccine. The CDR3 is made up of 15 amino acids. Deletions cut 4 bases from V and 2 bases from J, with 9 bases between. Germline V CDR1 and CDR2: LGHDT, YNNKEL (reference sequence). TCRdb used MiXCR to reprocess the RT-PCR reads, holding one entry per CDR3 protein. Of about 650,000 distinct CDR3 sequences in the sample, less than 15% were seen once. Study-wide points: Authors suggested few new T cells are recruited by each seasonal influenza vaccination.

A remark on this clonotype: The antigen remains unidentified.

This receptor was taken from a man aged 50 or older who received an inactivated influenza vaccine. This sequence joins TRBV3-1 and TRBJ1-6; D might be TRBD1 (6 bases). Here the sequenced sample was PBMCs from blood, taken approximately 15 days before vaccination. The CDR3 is CASSPGQPYNSPLHF. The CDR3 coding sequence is TGTGCCAGCAGCCCAGGACAGCCCTATAATTCACCCCTCCACTTT.